The sequence of this TCR beta chain was determined in a study of cytomegalovirus exposure and HLA in healthy donors. Study-wide context: Of some 360 genotyped donors, more than 75% clustered with self-reported Caucasian donors.

PCR used 60 Vbeta primers and 13 Jbeta primers. TCRdb keeps only in-frame clones here, not all; method: immunoSEQ multiplex PCR. The sample has roughly 150,000 clones, roughly 80% seen once. Germline values: CDR1 SQVTM, CDR2 ANQGSEA. V gave up 3 bases and J gave up 7 bases; unmatched junction bases: 22. The CDR3 consists of 18 residues. The clonotype comes from a man aged 18 to 29 in good health and CMV-seropositive. The sequencing sample was made of PBMCs. The chain couples TRBV29-1 to TRBJ1-2, with 8 bases aligning to TRBD1. CDR3 amino acids: CSVDLSTRTGQGAIGYTF. CDR3 sequence (DNA): TGCAGCGTTGATTTGAGCACCCGAACGGGGCAGGGGGCGATTGGCTACACCTTC.